One sample yielded the 9 T cell receptor beta chains listed below, sequenced in a study of control samples from healthy donors and cancer patients. Clones were sequenced by immunoSEQ multiplex PCR, and TCRdb holds only the in-frame ones, with some missing. Among 110,000 to 150,000 clones listed, approximately 91% were seen once. The sample taken for sequencing was blood. These receptors were taken from a woman aged 25 to 45 in good health.

The chain combines TRBV9 with TRBJ1-5, with 9 bases fitting TRBD1. V lost 4 bases and J lost 6; bases outside the gene matches: 5. The CDR3 contains 14 residues. Per the germline V gene, CDR1 is SGDLS and CDR2 is YYNGEE. CDR3 sequence reads: CASSQRQGGQPQHF. CDR3 nucleotide sequence: TGTGCCAGCAGCCAAAGACAGGGGGGTCAGCCCCAGCATTTT.

Notes on this clone: The same CDR3 also results from other DNA sequences found in this sample. The rearrangement joins TRBV10-1 to TRBJ2-7; 7 bases line up with TRBD1. The CDR3 consists of 13 residues. The junction had 4 bases not matched to a gene; V was cut back by 6 bases and J by 2 bases. From germline, CDR1 is WNHNN and CDR2 SYGVQD (reference sequence). CDR3 sequence (DNA): TGCGCCAGCAGCTCCGGGACAGCCTACGAGCAGTACTTC. As protein: CASSSGTAYEQYF.

The chain carries TRBV11-2 and TRBJ2-3, with D possibly TRBD2 on 6 matching bases. This CDR3 is 13 amino acids long. Trimming left V 4 bases short and J 4 bases short, with 9 bases between. Germline CDR1 reads SGHAT; CDR2 reads FQNNGV. The CDR3 here is CASSSRRADTQYF. The CDR3 coding sequence is TGTGCCAGCAGCTCGCGGAGGGCAGATACGCAGTATTTT.

In DNA form, the CDR3 reads TGTGCCAGTAGTATTGGGACTAGCGGGAGTTACGAGCAGTACTTC. It codes for CASSIGTSGSYEQYF. The genes are TRBV19 and TRBJ2-7, with TRBD2 matching 14 bases. The CDR3 runs 15 residues. The V segment lost 3 bases and the J segment 4 bases; nucleotides outside the gene matches: 2. Germline V gene sequence: CDR1 LNHDA, CDR2 SQIVND (reference sequence).

The rearrangement uses TRBV5-1 and TRBJ1-1; D unclear. The V gene lost 4 bases and the J gene lost 0 bases, with 10 bases spanning the gap. The CDR3 loop spans 14 amino acids. CDR1 and CDR2 from the germline V gene are SGHRS and YFSETQ. The CDR3 spells CASSAGTMNTEAFF. CDR3 nucleotide sequence: TGCGCCAGCAGCGCCGGTACTATGAACACTGAAGCTTTCTTT.

The chain uses TRBV19 and TRBJ1-1, with 8 bases aligning to TRBD1. CDR3 length: 13 residues. With V trimmed by 7 bases and J by 6 bases, 7 bases remained unmatched. From germline, CDR1 is LNHDA and CDR2 SQIVND (reference sequence). As DNA, the CDR3 is TGTGCCAGTAATCCACAGGGGGACTCTGAAGCTTTCTTT. Amino acid sequence: CASNPQGDSEAFF.

J is TRBJ2-1 and V is TRBV6-5; D unclear. Germline V gene sequence: CDR1 MNHEY, CDR2 SVGAGI. V lost 0 bases and J lost 6, with 3 bases in between. The CDR3 loop spans 12 amino acids. The CDR3 reads CASSYSANEQFF. The CDR3 nucleotides are TGTGCCAGCAGTTACTCGGCCAATGAGCAGTTCTTC.

The J gene is TRBJ1-5, the V gene TRBV5-4, with D tentatively TRBD1 (5 bases). From germline, CDR1 is SGHNT and CDR2 YYREEE (reference sequence). The CDR3 is made up of 14 amino acids. Deletions cut 2 bases from V and 9 bases from J, with 15 bases between. CDR3 sequence: CASSFGGGRGPQHF. In DNA, the CDR3 is TGTGCCAGCAGCTTTGGTGGGGGTCGGGGGCCCCAGCATTTT.

The gene calls are TRBV10-3 and TRBJ1-4; a weak D match, TRBD1 (5 bases). The V end lost 3 bases, the J end lost 17 bases, and 16 bases lay between the germline ends. The CDR3 runs 12 residues. Germline V gene lookup returns CDR1 ENHRY and CDR2 SYGVKD. The CDR3 bases are TGTGCCATCAGTGACAAAGAGACAGCCAAATTTTTT. It encodes CAISDKETAKFF.